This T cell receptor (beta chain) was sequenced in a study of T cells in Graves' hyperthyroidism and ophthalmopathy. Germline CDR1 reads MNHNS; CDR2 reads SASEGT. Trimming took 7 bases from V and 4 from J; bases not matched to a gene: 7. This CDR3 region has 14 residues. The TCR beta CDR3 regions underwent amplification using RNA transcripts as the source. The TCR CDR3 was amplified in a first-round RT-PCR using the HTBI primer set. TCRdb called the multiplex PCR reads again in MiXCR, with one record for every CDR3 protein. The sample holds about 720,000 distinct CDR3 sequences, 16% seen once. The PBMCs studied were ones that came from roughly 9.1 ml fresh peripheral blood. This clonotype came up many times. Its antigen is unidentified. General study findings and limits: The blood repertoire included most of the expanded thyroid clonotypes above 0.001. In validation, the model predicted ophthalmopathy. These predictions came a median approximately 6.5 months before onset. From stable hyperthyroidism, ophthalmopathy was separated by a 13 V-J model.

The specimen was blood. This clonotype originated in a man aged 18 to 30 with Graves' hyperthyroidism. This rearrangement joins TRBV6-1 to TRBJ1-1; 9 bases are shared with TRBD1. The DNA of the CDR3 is TGTGCCAGCAATCTACAGGGGGCGGGCACTGAAGCTTTCTTT. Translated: CASNLQGAGTEAFF.